This T cell receptor (beta chain) comes out of a study of T cells in Graves' hyperthyroidism and ophthalmopathy. The V and J ends lost 8 bases and 2 bases respectively, with 19 bases between them. CDR3 length equals 16 residues. Germline values: CDR1 MNHNS, CDR2 SASEGT. The sample holds a few counts of this clonotype. Amplification yielded TCR beta CDR3 regions, with RNA transcripts as the source. First-round RT-PCR with HTBI primers amplified the TCR CDR3 region. In TCRdb, the multiplex PCR reads were re-called with MiXCR into one record per CDR3 protein. The sample has under 300,000 distinct CDR3 sequences; roughly 14% are singletons.

The chain joins TRBV6-1 to TRBJ2-1, with D maybe TRBD1 (5 bases). Material for sequencing was blood. This TCR was sampled from a woman aged 25 to 39 with Graves' hyperthyroidism that later progressed to Graves' ophthalmopathy. The CDR3 reads CASQSQGNYPYNEQFF. CDR3 coding DNA: TGTGCCAGCCAATCCCAGGGAAATTACCCCTACAATGAGCAGTTCTTC.